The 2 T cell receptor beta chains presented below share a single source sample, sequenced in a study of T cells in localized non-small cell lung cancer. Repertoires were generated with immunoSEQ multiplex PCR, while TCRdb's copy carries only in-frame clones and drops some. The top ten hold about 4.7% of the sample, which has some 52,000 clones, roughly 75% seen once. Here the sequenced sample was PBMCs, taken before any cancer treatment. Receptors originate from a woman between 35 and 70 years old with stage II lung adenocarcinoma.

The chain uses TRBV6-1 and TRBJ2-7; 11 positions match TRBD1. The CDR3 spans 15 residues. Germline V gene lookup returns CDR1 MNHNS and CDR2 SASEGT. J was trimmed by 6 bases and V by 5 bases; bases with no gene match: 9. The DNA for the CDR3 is TGTGCCAGCAGTCCTCTCCGGGACAGGGGGTTCGAGCAGTACTTC. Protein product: CASSPLRDRGFEQYF.

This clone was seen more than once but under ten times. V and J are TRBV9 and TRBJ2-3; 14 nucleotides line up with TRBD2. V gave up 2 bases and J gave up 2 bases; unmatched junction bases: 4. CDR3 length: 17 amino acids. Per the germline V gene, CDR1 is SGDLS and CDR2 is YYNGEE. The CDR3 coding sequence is TGTGCCAGCAGCGTCGGACTAGCGGGGGGCCTCACAGATACGCAGTATTTT. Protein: CASSVGLAGGLTDTQYF.